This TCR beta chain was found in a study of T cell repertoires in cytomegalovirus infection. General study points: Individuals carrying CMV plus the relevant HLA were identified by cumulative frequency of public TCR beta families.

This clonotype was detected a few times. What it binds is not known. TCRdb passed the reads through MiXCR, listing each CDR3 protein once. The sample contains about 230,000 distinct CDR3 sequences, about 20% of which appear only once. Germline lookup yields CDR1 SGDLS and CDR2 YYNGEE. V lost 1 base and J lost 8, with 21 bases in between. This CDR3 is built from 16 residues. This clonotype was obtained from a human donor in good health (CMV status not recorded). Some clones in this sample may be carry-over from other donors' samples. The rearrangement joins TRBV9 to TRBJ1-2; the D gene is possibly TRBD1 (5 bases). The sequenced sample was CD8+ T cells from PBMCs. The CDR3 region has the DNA TGTGCCAGCAGCGTACCTAGGGACGGACCTATGTGGGGCTACACCTTC. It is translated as CASSVPRDGPMWGYTF.